This T cell receptor (beta chain) was profiled in a study of glioma-infiltrating T cells. Study-wide results and limits: Gliomas, especially low-grade, showed above-expected tissue-blood divergence; non-neoplastic patients showed below.

The CDR3 runs 16 residues. V lost 5 bases and J lost 4; bases outside the gene matches: 13. Germline CDR1 reads LNHDA; CDR2 reads SQIVND (reference sequence). This clonotype appeared many times. The antigen remains unidentified. Using RNA template, CDR3s of TCR alpha and beta were amplified with iRepertoire arm-PCR. From the multiplex PCR reads, TCRdb called clonotypes with MiXCR, one entry per CDR3 protein. This table has roughly 100,000 distinct CDR3 sequences, around 40% appearing once. The material sequenced was glioma tissue, nonneoplastic brain tissue, or PBMCs (not recorded which). The chain couples TRBV19 to TRBJ2-7; 8 nucleotides match TRBD1. The receptor was isolated from a human donor with low-grade glioma or glioblastoma, undergoing nonglioma brain surgery, or in good health (not recorded which). CDR3 DNA sequence: TGTGCCAGTAGTCTCGACGGACAGGGCCTGAGGTACGAGCAGTACTTC. Its protein is CASSLDGQGLRYEQYF.